The sequence of this T cell receptor beta chain was determined in a study of T cells after yellow fever vaccination. Study-wide findings and caveats: High-abundance clonotypes from the bulk population could contaminate FACS-sorted repertoires.

Using its own MiXCR run on the 5' RACE reads, TCRdb lists one record per CDR3 protein. The sample carries approximately 90,000 distinct CDR3 sequences, roughly 15% recorded once. The CDR3 sequence is 15 residues long. CDR1 is MNHEY, CDR2 SMNVEV, per germline (reference sequence). The V segment lost 5 bases and the J segment 9 bases; nucleotides outside the gene matches: 12. Source: CD8+ T cells not binding an NS4B(214-222) dextramer, sorted from PBMCs, taken 21 days after the first yellow fever vaccination. The V and J genes are TRBV27 and TRBJ2-1; TRBD2 matches at 8 bases. The clonotype originates from a young man who received the YFV17D yellow fever vaccine. The CDR3 DNA reads TGTGCCAGCAGTCCCGGTGGCGGGGGGCGGGGTGAGCAGTTCTTC. It translates to CASSPGGGGRGEQFF.